The rows below give T cell receptor beta chains drawn from one sample of a study of cytomegalovirus exposure and HLA in healthy donors. TCRdb's table, derived via immunoSEQ multiplex PCR, lists solely in-frame clones and lacks some. The sample lists approximately 32,000 clones, approximately 79% occurring once. Sample: PBMCs. These receptor sequences come from a woman aged 25 to 45 in good health and CMV-seropositive. CDR3s include the opening cysteine and the closing phenylalanine or tryptophan. D genes are given only for firm matches. Only part of the rows carry a size: once, few, many, or a class if the clone is expanded.

D,J,V,size,CDR3,DNA
-,TRBJ1-1,TRBV5-1,-,CASSLGGRGAAGTEAFF,TGCGCCAGCAGCTTGGGCGGGAGGGGGGCGGCGGGCACTGAAGCTTTCTTT
TRBD1,TRBJ2-5,TRBV4-1,-,CASSQRGTGLQETQYF,TGCGCCAGCAGCCAGCGGGGGACAGGGCTCCAAGAGACCCAGTACTTC
-,TRBJ1-1,TRBV6-6,-,CASSYSSGATEAFF,TGTGCCAGCAGTTACTCGAGCGGGGCCACTGAAGCTTTCTTT
-,TRBJ2-2,TRBV2,-,CASTQPRGKTSGTGELFF,TGTGCCAGCACCCAGCCCCGGGGGAAGACCTCGGGCACCGGGGAGCTGTTTTTT
-,TRBJ1-4,TRBV25-1,-,CASSAYPAGEKLFF,TGTGCCAGCAGCGCCTACCCGGCGGGGGAAAAACTGTTTTTT
TRBD2,TRBJ2-1,TRBV7-2,-,CASSITSGPYNEQFF,TGTGCCAGCAGTATTACTAGCGGACCTTACAATGAGCAGTTCTTC
TRBD1,TRBJ2-5,TRBV2,-,CASSNRGTDKETQYF,TGTGCCAGCAGCAACCGTGGGACAGATAAAGAGACCCAGTACTTC
-,TRBJ1-6,TRBV14,-,CASSRQGFNSPLHF,TGTGCCAGCAGCCGGCAGGGGTTCAATTCACCCCTCCACTTT
TRBD2,TRBJ2-7,TRBV27,-,CASSLGLAHFQYF,TGTGCCAGCAGTTTGGGACTAGCTCACTTTCAGTACTTC
TRBD1,TRBJ2-7,TRBV5-1,once,CASSLGRQGPYEQYF,TGCGCCAGCAGCTTGGGTCGACAGGGGCCCTACGAGCAGTACTTC
-,TRBJ1-1,TRBV5-1,-,CASSPGGRSTEAFF,TGCGCCAGCAGCCCAGGAGGAAGGTCCACTGAAGCTTTCTTT
-,TRBJ1-1,TRBV5-4,-,CASTHNTEAFF,TGTGCCAGCACCCATAACACTGAAGCTTTCTTT
TRBD1,TRBJ2-7,TRBV5-1,-,CASSLNPQGAYEQYF,TGCGCCAGCAGCTTAAACCCACAGGGGGCGTACGAGCAGTACTTC
TRBD1,TRBJ1-3,TRBV5-1,-,CASSLAGTGGPIYF,TGCGCCAGCAGCTTGGCCGGGACAGGGGGCCCCATATATTTT
-,TRBJ1-1,TRBV28,-,CASSPPDRATEAFF,TGTGCCAGCAGTCCCCCGGACAGAGCCACTGAAGCTTTCTTT
-,TRBJ1-3,TRBV25-1,few,CASSESGGPGGNTIYF,TGTGCCAGCAGTGAATCGGGGGGCCCTGGCGGAAACACCATATATTTT
-,TRBJ2-1,TRBV30,-,CAWSGSGPNEQFF,TGTGCCTGGAGTGGTAGTGGTCCGAATGAGCAGTTCTTC
-,TRBJ1-1,TRBV6-6,-,CASSPGGLNTEAFF,TGTGCCAGCAGTCCCGGGGGTCTGAACACTGAAGCTTTCTTT
-,TRBJ2-1,TRBV2,once,CASMDSNNEQFF,TGTGCCAGTATGGACAGTAACAATGAGCAGTTCTTC
-,TRBJ2-3,TRBV9,-,CASSPGTATDTQYF,TGTGCCAGCAGCCCCGGGACTGCCACAGATACGCAGTATTTT
TRBD1,TRBJ2-3,TRBV6-4,-,CASSMTGGFFDTQYF,TGTGCCAGCAGTATGACAGGGGGCTTTTTTGATACGCAGTATTTT
-,TRBJ2-2,TRBV5-1,-,CASSPTVGELFF,TGCGCCAGCAGCCCCACGGTCGGGGAGCTGTTTTTT
-,TRBJ2-4,TRBV5-8,-,CASSLRPGVDIQYF,TGTGCCAGCAGCTTGCGTCCAGGGGTGGACATTCAGTACTTC
-,TRBJ2-7,TRBV2,-,CAKIQGNEQYF,TGTGCCAAAATACAGGGTAACGAGCAGTACTTC
TRBD2,TRBJ2-7,TRBV15,-,CATSRGGPLGREQYF,TGTGCCACCAGCAGAGGAGGCCCCCTCGGGAGGGAGCAGTACTTC
-,TRBJ1-2,TRBV28,-,CASNLAGNYGYTF,TGTGCCAGCAATTTGGCGGGGAACTATGGCTACACCTTC
-,TRBJ2-3,TRBV7-3,-,CASSLMKGGTDTQYF,TGTGCCAGCAGCTTAATGAAGGGGGGCACAGATACGCAGTATTTT
-,TRBJ2-5,TRBV7-3,-,CASSLGTRETQYF,TGTGCCAGCAGCTTAGGGACAAGGGAGACCCAGTACTTC
-,TRBJ1-3,TRBV5-1,-,CASSLNNSPSSGNTIYF,TGCGCCAGCAGCTTGAATAATTCACCGAGCTCTGGAAACACCATATATTTT
TRBD2,TRBJ2-1,TRBV6-1,once,CASSESLAGAPYNEQFF,TGTGCCAGCAGTGAATCACTAGCGGGAGCCCCGTACAATGAGCAGTTCTTC
-,TRBJ2-5,TRBV27,-,CASSSREETQYF,TGTGCCAGCAGTTCCCGGGAGGAGACCCAGTACTTC
-,TRBJ1-2,TRBV29-1,-,CSVEPSVSYGYTF,TGCAGCGTTGAACCGTCGGTGTCCTATGGCTACACCTTC
TRBD2,TRBJ2-1,TRBV5-1,-,CASSAGTGSGRGHNEQFF,TGCGCCAGCAGCGCCGGGACAGGCAGCGGGAGGGGCCACAATGAGCAGTTCTTC
TRBD1,TRBJ1-1,TRBV19,-,CASSPPGQGRRGEAFF,TGTGCCAGTAGTCCCCCGGGACAGGGGCGAAGGGGCGAAGCTTTCTTT
TRBD1,TRBJ1-2,TRBV18,-,CASSPRLASDRAGLGYTF,TGTGCCAGCTCACCAAGACTAGCCTCGGACAGGGCAGGCTTAGGCTACACCTTC
TRBD1,TRBJ1-1,TRBV18,-,CASSAMVFAGGGANTEAFF,TGTGCCAGCTCCGCTATGGTTTTTGCAGGGGGCGGCGCGAACACTGAAGCTTTCTTT
TRBD1,TRBJ2-5,TRBV6-6,once,CASTTGTGITETQYF,TGTGCCAGCACCACCGGGACAGGGATAACTGAGACCCAGTACTTC
TRBD1,TRBJ1-1,TRBV6-1,-,CASSPRGLGTEAFF,TGTGCCAGCAGTCCTAGGGGGCTCGGCACTGAAGCTTTCTTT
-,TRBJ1-5,TRBV4-2,-,CASSQDQGYNQPQHF,TGTGCCAGCAGCCAGGACCAGGGATACAATCAGCCCCAACATTTT
TRBD1,TRBJ1-1,TRBV18,-,CASSDGQGAGMNTEAFF,TGTGCCAGCTCAGATGGACAGGGGGCTGGGATGAACACTGAAGCTTTCTTT
TRBD1,TRBJ1-1,TRBV6-6,-,CASNRGQSNTEAFF,TGTGCCAGCAACAGGGGACAGTCGAACACTGAAGCTTTCTTT
TRBD2,TRBJ2-3,TRBV4-1,-,CASSQSGGGDTQYF,TGCGCCAGCAGCCAGTCGGGAGGGGGAGATACGCAGTATTTT
-,TRBJ1-5,TRBV5-6,-,CASSRRGGNQPQHF,TGTGCCAGCAGCCGCAGGGGTGGCAATCAGCCCCAGCATTTT
-,TRBJ2-7,TRBV5-1,-,CASTVGQNYEQYF,TGCGCCAGCACCGTAGGACAGAACTACGAGCAGTACTTC
-,TRBJ2-3,TRBV20-1,-,CSAGFTDTQYF,TGCAGTGCGGGCTTCACAGATACGCAGTATTTT